This is a list of T cell receptor beta chains from one sample in a study of naive and memory T cell subsets. TCRdb re-derived calls from the UMI-ligation and nested PCR reads in MiXCR, one entry per CDR3 protein. The table has some 82,000 distinct CDR3 sequences, about 11% seen once. Sequenced sample: naive CD4+ T cells from blood. Source of these receptors: a human donor in good health. The CDR3 runs from the conserved cysteine through the conserved F or W. Fields, in order: clone size, J gene, D gene, V gene, CDR3 protein, CDR3 DNA. D genes are given only for firm matches. Clone size is shown for a subset of rows, as once, few, many or a class of expanded clone.

size: few
J: TRBJ2-5
D: TRBD2
V: TRBV12-3/TRBV12-4
CDR3: CASSLRGTSGPETQYF
DNA: TGTGCCAGCAGTTTAAGGGGGACTAGCGGTCCCGAGACCCAGTACTTC

size: .
J: TRBJ2-1
D: .
V: TRBV11-3
CDR3: CASSLAGYNEQFF
DNA: TGTGCCAGCAGCTTAGCGGGGTACAATGAGCAGTTCTTC

size: .
J: TRBJ2-7
D: .
V: TRBV20-1
CDR3: CSASGTRNYEQYF
DNA: TGCAGTGCCTCCGGGACACGGAACTACGAGCAGTACTTC

size: .
J: TRBJ2-1
D: TRBD2
V: TRBV4-2
CDR3: CASRTSAVNEQFF
DNA: TGTGCCAGCAGGACTAGCGCAGTGAATGAGCAGTTCTTC

size: .
J: TRBJ2-3
D: TRBD2
V: TRBV12-3/TRBV12-4
CDR3: CASSRLAATDTQYF
DNA: TGTGCCAGCAGTCGACTAGCGGCCACAGATACGCAGTATTTT

size: .
J: TRBJ1-3
D: .
V: TRBV7-2
CDR3: CASTRDTSGNTIYF
DNA: TGTGCCAGCACCCGGGACACCTCGGGGAACACCATATATTTT

size: few
J: TRBJ1-5
D: .
V: TRBV6-1
CDR3: CASSGRGNQPQHF
DNA: TGTGCCAGCAGTGGCAGGGGCAATCAGCCCCAGCATTTT

size: many
J: TRBJ2-5
D: TRBD2
V: TRBV3-1
CDR3: CASERREGYGETQYF
DNA: TGTGCCAGCGAAAGAAGGGAGGGGTATGGAGAGACCCAGTACTTC

size: .
J: TRBJ2-1
D: TRBD2
V: TRBV7-8
CDR3: CASSSTGTSGYNEQFF
DNA: TGTGCCAGCAGCTCAACCGGGACTAGCGGCTACAATGAGCAGTTCTTC

size: few
J: TRBJ2-1
D: TRBD1
V: TRBV5-1
CDR3: CASSFRQGRDEQFF
DNA: TGCGCCAGCAGCTTCCGACAGGGGCGGGATGAGCAGTTCTTC

size: few
J: TRBJ2-7
D: .
V: TRBV5-1
CDR3: CASSHGGKSYEQYF
DNA: TGCGCCAGCAGCCACGGGGGAAAGTCCTACGAGCAGTACTTC

size: many
J: TRBJ2-2
D: .
V: TRBV5-4
CDR3: CASSTWEQRFSPGELFF
DNA: TGTGCCAGCAGCACTTGGGAGCAAAGGTTTAGTCCCGGGGAGCTGTTTTTT

size: few
J: TRBJ1-4
D: .
V: TRBV4-3
CDR3: CASSQRGGGNEKLFF
DNA: TGCGCCAGCAGCCAAAGAGGGGGGGGGAATGAAAAACTGTTTTTT

size: few
J: TRBJ2-1
D: .
V: TRBV7-3
CDR3: CASSLFPPTAGNEQFF
DNA: TGTGCCAGCAGCTTATTCCCGCCGACAGCCGGGAATGAGCAGTTCTTC

size: .
J: TRBJ2-3
D: TRBD1
V: TRBV7-2
CDR3: CASSVKTGSDTQYF
DNA: TGTGCCAGCAGCGTTAAGACAGGGTCAGATACGCAGTATTTT

size: .
J: TRBJ2-7
D: TRBD1
V: TRBV10-1
CDR3: CASSELWTGVYRFSYEQYF
DNA: TGCGCCAGCAGTGAGCTGTGGACAGGCGTCTACCGTTTCTCCTACGAGCAGTACTTC

size: few
J: TRBJ2-2
D: .
V: TRBV6-2/TRBV6-3
CDR3: CASSSFGELFF
DNA: TGTGCCAGCAGTTCGTTCGGGGAGCTGTTTTTT

size: .
J: TRBJ2-3
D: TRBD1
V: TRBV12-3/TRBV12-4
CDR3: CASSRRQGKGTDTQYF
DNA: TGTGCCAGCAGCCGTCGACAGGGGAAGGGCACAGATACGCAGTATTTT

size: few
J: TRBJ1-1
D: TRBD1
V: TRBV20-1
CDR3: CSAKDRANTEAFF
DNA: TGCAGTGCAAAGGACAGGGCGAACACTGAAGCTTTCTTT

size: few
J: TRBJ1-3
D: .
V: TRBV12-3/TRBV12-4
CDR3: CASSFGPIRGNTIYF
DNA: TGTGCCAGCAGTTTCGGGCCCATACGGGGAAACACCATATATTTT

size: many
J: TRBJ2-1
D: TRBD2
V: TRBV7-2
CDR3: CASSLGRLAEKRTRYNEQFF
DNA: TGTGCCAGCAGCTTAGGGAGACTAGCGGAAAAAAGAACTAGATACAATGAGCAGTTCTTC

size: few
J: TRBJ1-2
D: TRBD1
V: TRBV5-1
CDR3: CASSIRTGDINYGYTF
DNA: TGCGCCAGCAGCATCCGGACAGGAGATATTAACTATGGCTACACCTTC

size: many
J: TRBJ2-5
D: .
V: TRBV29-1
CDR3: CSVRKGPQETQYF
DNA: TGCAGCGTCCGAAAGGGGCCCCAAGAGACCCAGTACTTC

size: few
J: TRBJ1-6
D: TRBD1
V: TRBV6-5
CDR3: CASSERQGYSPLHF
DNA: TGTGCCAGCAGTGAGAGACAGGGTTATTCACCCCTCCACTTT

size: few
J: TRBJ2-7
D: TRBD1
V: TRBV6-5
CDR3: CASRTGQGDEQYF
DNA: TGTGCCAGCCGGACCGGACAGGGTGACGAGCAGTACTTC

size: few
J: TRBJ2-7
D: .
V: TRBV3-1
CDR3: CASSQDYDEQYF
DNA: TGTGCCAGCAGCCAAGATTACGACGAGCAGTACTTC

size: many
J: TRBJ2-1
D: .
V: TRBV20-1
CDR3: CSAHRDLLYNEQFF
DNA: TGCAGTGCTCACCGGGACTTACTGTACAATGAGCAGTTCTTC

size: few
J: TRBJ2-2
D: TRBD2
V: TRBV12-3/TRBV12-4
CDR3: CASILLRGRDTGELFF
DNA: TGTGCCAGCATCCTGCTGCGGGGGAGGGACACCGGGGAGCTGTTTTTT

size: many
J: TRBJ2-7
D: .
V: TRBV20-1
CDR3: CSARATDTPYEQYF
DNA: TGCAGTGCTAGAGCTACGGACACCCCCTACGAGCAGTACTTC

size: few
J: TRBJ2-7
D: TRBD1
V: TRBV29-1
CDR3: CSVVGTGSYEQYF
DNA: TGCAGCGTTGTCGGGACAGGGTCCTACGAGCAGTACTTC

size: .
J: TRBJ2-1
D: TRBD2
V: TRBV11-2
CDR3: CASSPSGRAPYNEQFF
DNA: TGTGCCAGCAGCCCAAGCGGGAGGGCCCCCTACAATGAGCAGTTCTTC

size: few
J: TRBJ1-6
D: .
V: TRBV16
CDR3: CASSQSVARGDSPLHF
DNA: TGTGCCAGCAGCCAATCGGTGGCCAGGGGTGATTCACCCCTCCACTTT

size: .
J: TRBJ2-1
D: .
V: TRBV24-1
CDR3: CATSDSGLGSEQFF
DNA: TGTGCCACCAGTGATTCGGGACTCGGCAGTGAGCAGTTCTTC

size: few
J: TRBJ1-1
D: .
V: TRBV12-3/TRBV12-4
CDR3: CASTREVGTEAFF
DNA: TGTGCCAGCACCAGGGAGGTAGGCACTGAAGCTTTCTTT

size: .
J: TRBJ2-5
D: .
V: TRBV20-1
CDR3: CSAEPPGVETQYF
DNA: TGCAGTGCCGAACCCCCAGGGGTGGAGACCCAGTACTTC

size: few
J: TRBJ1-1
D: .
V: TRBV4-3
CDR3: CASSQVQGWYWRKTEAFF
DNA: TGCGCCAGCAGCCAAGTTCAAGGATGGTATTGGAGGAAGACTGAAGCTTTCTTT

size: many
J: TRBJ2-5
D: .
V: TRBV7-2
CDR3: CASSLGSALAQETQYF
DNA: TGTGCCAGCAGCTTAGGCTCAGCCTTGGCGCAAGAGACCCAGTACTTC

size: few
J: TRBJ2-7
D: .
V: TRBV20-1
CDR3: CSASSRGGQYF
DNA: TGCAGTGCTAGCTCGCGGGGAGGGCAGTACTTC

size: few
J: TRBJ2-1
D: .
V: TRBV24-1
CDR3: CATSTAEPYNEQFF
DNA: TGTGCCACCAGTACAGCGGAGCCTTACAATGAGCAGTTCTTC

size: .
J: TRBJ2-5
D: TRBD2
V: TRBV11-3
CDR3: CASAGGETQYF
DNA: TGTGCCAGCGCGGGAGGGGAGACCCAGTACTTC

size: .
J: TRBJ1-2
D: .
V: TRBV4-2
CDR3: CASSQFADTNYGYTF
DNA: TGTGCCAGCAGCCAGTTCGCAGATACTAACTATGGCTACACCTTC

size: many
J: TRBJ2-5
D: TRBD2
V: TRBV6-2/TRBV6-3
CDR3: CASSYSPAGELGETQYF
DNA: TGTGCCAGCAGTTACTCCCCAGCGGGAGAGCTTGGGGAGACCCAGTACTTC

size: many
J: TRBJ2-3
D: .
V: TRBV29-1
CDR3: CSVDGQTGHRTDTQYF
DNA: TGCAGCGTTGATGGGCAGACAGGCCATCGCACAGATACGCAGTATTTT

size: few
J: TRBJ2-3
D: .
V: TRBV4-3
CDR3: CASSQADLTDTQYF
DNA: TGCGCCAGCAGCCAAGCCGACCTCACAGATACGCAGTATTTT